A single sample gave rise to the 11 T cell receptor beta chains below, sequenced in a study of T cells after yellow fever vaccination. MiXCR, run by TCRdb on the 5' RACE reads, gives a single entry per CDR3 protein. The sample holds about 300,000 distinct CDR3 sequences; around 7% are singletons and the top ten take roughly a sixth. The material sequenced was PBMCs, taken 35 to 50 days after the first yellow fever vaccination. The receptors were sampled from a man between 18 and 29 years old who received the YFV17D yellow fever vaccine.

This clonotype has only a few counts. V usage is TRBV27 and J usage is TRBJ2-7; weak D call: TRBD2 (6 bases). The CDR3 sequence is 14 residues long. V dropped 4 bases and J dropped 0 bases, with 10 bases sitting between them. CDR1 MNHEY and CDR2 SMNVEV come from the germline V gene (reference sequence). Here the CDR3 DNA reads TGTGCCAGCAGTTCGGACGGGAGCTCCTACGAGCAGTACTTC. This sequence encodes CASSSDGSSYEQYF.

At least ten counts were recorded for this clonotype. The chain has TRBV7-6 and TRBJ2-3; 12 bases agree with TRBD2. V trimming: 5 bases; J trimming: 6 bases; junction bases outside the gene matches: 6. Germline CDR1 is SGHVS and CDR2 is FNYEAQ. This CDR3 is 15 amino acids long. The CDR3 sequence: CASSQLAGGPDTQYF. As DNA, the CDR3 is TGTGCCAGCAGCCAGCTAGCGGGGGGGCCGGATACGCAGTATTTT.

This clonotype was seen many times. The chain carries TRBV11-1 and TRBJ2-2; 12 nucleotides align to TRBD2. V was pared by 5 bases and J by 5 bases, with 12 bases of the junction left unmatched. This CDR3 is built from 18 residues. From germline, CDR1 is SGHAT and CDR2 FQDESV (reference sequence). The CDR3 DNA reads TGTGCCAGCAGCCCGGGACTAGCGGGTGGAGAATGGACCGGGGAGCTGTTTTTT. It is translated as CASSPGLAGGEWTGELFF. Drawing the rest from reference TRBV11-1 and TRBJ2-2, the complete variable domain is EAEVAQSPRYKITEKSQAVAFWCDPISGHATLYWYRQILGQGPELLVQFQDESVVDDSQLPKDRFSAERLKGVDSTLKIQPAELGDSAMYLCASSPGLAGGEWTGELFFGEGSRLTVL.

This chain uses TRBV11-2 with TRBJ1-2, with 8 bases that match TRBD1. The germline V gene encodes CDR1 SGHAT and CDR2 FQNNGV. Trimming at V came to 3 bases and at J to 7 bases, leaving 7 bases not matched to a gene. The CDR3 length is 14 residues. The CDR3 DNA follows: TGTGCCAGCAGCTTTGCGGACAGGGCGGTTGGCTACACCTTC. Its translation is CASSFADRAVGYTF.

For the CDR3, the DNA is TGTGCCAGCAGCTTCGCGGGGGCCGGCACAGATACGCAGTATTTT. Its translation is CASSFAGAGTDTQYF. The chain uses TRBV7-3 and TRBJ2-3; D perhaps matches TRBD2 (7 bases). Germline-derived CDR1 and CDR2 are SGHTA and FQGTGA. The germline V and J ends were trimmed by 3 bases and 1 base, with 11 bases remaining between them. This CDR3 is 15 amino acids long.

The V and J genes are TRBV30 and TRBJ2-5, with TRBD2 identical over 11 bases. The CDR3 has 15 residues. CDR1 is GTSNPN and CDR2 is SVGIG in the germline V gene (reference sequence). Losses at the gene ends were 0 bases for V and 10 bases for J; bases not matched to a gene: 10. CDR3: CAWSVRTSGPRDQYF. CDR3 bases: TGTGCCTGGAGTGTCAGGACTAGCGGGCCAAGAGACCAGTACTTC.

As regards this clonotype: Given a much more abundant clone one base away, this may be a read error. The chain joins TRBV7-2 to TRBJ2-5; 9 bases line up with TRBD2. Germline assignment: CDR1 SGHTA and CDR2 FQGNSA. CDR3 length equals 16 residues. CDR3 nucleotide sequence: TGTGCCAGCAGCTTGAGTGGAGCGGGGGGCCAAGAGACCCATTACTTC. Translation gives CASSLSGAGGQETHYF.

The chain employs TRBV5-4 and TRBJ2-3; D is possibly TRBD2 (6 bases). CDR1 SGHNT and CDR2 YYREEE come from the germline V gene (reference sequence). The CDR3 totals 15 residues. V lost 5 bases to trimming and J lost 0 bases, with 13 bases between them. In DNA, the CDR3 is TGTGCCAGCAGAGACAGCGGGCCTAGCACAGATACGCAGTATTTT. Protein product: CASRDSGPSTDTQYF. Together with reference TRBV5-4 and TRBJ2-3, the CDR3 gives the full variable domain: ETGVTQSPTHLIKTRGQQVTLRCSSQSGHNTVSWYQQALGQGPQFIFQYYREEENGRGNFPPRFSGLQFPNYSSELNVNALELDDSALYLCASRDSGPSTDTQYFGPGTRLTVL.

Details on this clonotype: The junction does not match germline at one end; this may be a read error. The V call is TRBV5-5, the J call TRBJ2-1, with TRBD2 matching over 9 bases. CDR1 SGHKS and CDR2 YYEKEE come from the germline V gene (reference sequence). The CDR3 loop spans 16 amino acids. The CDR3 nucleotides read TGTTCCAGCAGCTTCGGCGGGGGGGATATGTACAATGAGCAGTTCTTC. It encodes CSSSFGGGDMYNEQFF.

This clonotype was seen more than once but under ten times. This chain links TRBV6-5 with TRBJ2-1; 7 bases are a match to TRBD1. Trimming at V came to 0 bases and at J to 3 bases, leaving 8 bases not matched to a gene. This CDR3 spans 17 amino acids. Germline assignment: CDR1 MNHEY and CDR2 SVGAGI. CDR3 sequence reads: CASSYSPGGHIYNEQFF. CDR3 nucleotide sequence: TGTGCCAGCAGTTACTCGCCAGGGGGACATATCTACAATGAGCAGTTCTTC.

Turning to this clonotype: This may come from a read error, since a much larger clone is one base off. The chain couples TRBV7-3 to TRBJ2-7, with 7 nucleotides matching TRBD1. V dropped 5 bases and J dropped 3; count of bases not matched to a gene: 10. CDR3 length: 15 residues. Germline V lookup: CDR1 SGHTA, CDR2 FQGTGA. DNA for the CDR3: TGTGCCAGCAGCATCCGGGACAGAATCTACTACGAGCAGTACGTC. Protein product: CASSIRDRIYYEQYV.